One sample yielded the 13 T cell receptor beta chains listed below, sequenced in a study of T cell clonality in common variable immunodeficiency. Here immunoSEQ multiplex PCR was the method, and the copy in TCRdb shows in-frame clones only, minus some. There are about 81,000 clones in the sample, none observed a single time. The sample was peripheral blood mononuclear cells. The receptors here all came from a person aged 18-70 years in good health.

This clone was detected many times. From the germline J gene comes the end of the CDR3, since the read stops 3 residues before it. V is TRBV4-1 and J is TRBJ2-1; 13 nucleotides agree with TRBD2. V lost 3 bases, J lost 4 bases, and 6 bases stayed unmatched. Germline V gene data show CDR1 as MGHRA and CDR2 as YSYEKL. This CDR3 is built from 17 residues. This chain's CDR3 is CASSQGLAGSPYNEQFF. CDR3 DNA, as far as it was read: TGCGCCAGCAGCCAGGGACTAGCGGGGTCCCCGTACAATGAG.

The sample holds many counts of this clone. Sequencing ends 3 residues short of the CDR3 end; the germline J gene provides the rest. The V gene is TRBV28, the J gene TRBJ2-7, with no clear D. This CDR3 contains 11 residues. Germline assignment: CDR1 MDHEN and CDR2 SYDVKM. Trimming took off 3 bases at V and 6 bases at J, with 6 bases between the two ends. The part of the CDR3 DNA that was read is TGTGCCAGCAGTTTGACTGGCGAG. It is translated as CASSLTGE. The whole CDR3 region reads CASSLTGEQYF.

This clone was counted many times. The read ends 3 residues early relative to the CDR3; the germline J gene fills the gap. The V call is TRBV7-2, the J call TRBJ1-3; 7 bases are a match to TRBD1. V gave up 5 bases and J gave up 1 base; unmatched junction bases: 2. This CDR3 region has 14 residues. CDR1 is SGHTA, CDR2 FQGNSA, per germline. The covered CDR3 bases are TGTGCCAGCAGCGGGACAGTGTCTGGAAACACC. It specifies CASSGTVSGNT. The entire CDR3 protein reads CASSGTVSGNTIYF.

This clone was counted many times. The read terminates 3 residues ahead of where the CDR3 ends, so the germline J gene completes it. The rearrangement joins TRBV9 to TRBJ2-7; 13 nucleotides align to TRBD2. In germline, CDR1 is SGDLS, CDR2 YYNGEE. The length of the CDR3 is 15 residues. Unmatched junction bases numbered 1, after V lost 0 bases and J lost 4 bases. The CDR3: CASSVGTSGSYEQYF. Partial CDR3 DNA: TGTGCCAGCAGCGTAGGGACTAGCGGGAGTTACGAG. The full variable domain, completed using reference TRBV9 and TRBJ2-7, is DSGVTQTPKHLITATGQRVTLRCSPRSGDLSVYWYQQSLDQGLQFLIQYYNGEERAKGNILERFSAQQFPDLHSELNLSSLELGDSALYFCASSVGTSGSYEQYFGPGTRLTVT.

This clone came up many times. With the read ending 3 residues before the CDR3 end, the germline J gene is used to fill in that end. The chain links TRBV6-2 or TRBV6-3 to TRBJ1-1, with D tentatively TRBD1 (5 bases). Looked up from germline, CDR1 is MNHEY and CDR2 is SVGEGT. This CDR3 comprises 14 residues. V lost 5 bases and J lost 0, with 10 bases in between. CDR3 sequence reads: CASSPRAMNTEAFF. Partial CDR3 DNA: TGTGCCAGCAGTCCCAGGGCAATGAACACTGAA.

This clone was detected only a few times. Coverage ceases 3 residues before the CDR3 finishes, and the germline J gene fills in the end. V usage is TRBV10-3 and J usage is TRBJ2-5; D possibly corresponds to TRBD2 (6 bases). The V and J ends lost 4 bases and 7 bases respectively, with 16 bases between them. Germline lookup yields CDR1 ENHRY and CDR2 SYGVKD. The CDR3 is made up of 14 amino acids. The CDR3 here is CAISVGGMDGTQYF. The CDR3 DNA, read in part, is TGTGCCATCAGTGTTGGCGGGATGGACGGGACC.

This clone has a count of ten or more. A junction end diverges from the germline sequence, so it may reflect a read error. With the read ending 3 residues before the CDR3 end, the germline J gene is used to fill in that end. The chain links TRBV4-2 to TRBJ1-1; the D is unclear. CDR1 is LGHNA, CDR2 YNFKEQ, per germline. This CDR3 spans 15 amino acids. The sequenced part of the CDR3 DNA is TGCGCCAGCAGCCAAGATCCAGGCGCGGGGACTGAA. Translation gives CASSQDPGAGTE. The full CDR3 reads CASSQDPGAGTEAFF.

This clone was recorded many times. Read data end 3 residues before the CDR3 end; the end is taken from the germline J gene. This chain links TRBV5-1 with TRBJ1-1; D remains unclear. The V and J ends lost 1 base and 3 bases respectively, with 7 bases between them. CDR1 SGHRS and CDR2 YFSETQ come from the germline V gene. This CDR3 region has 13 residues. The CDR3 reads CASSLSRDTEAFF. The DNA read from the CDR3 is TGCGCCAGCAGCTTGTCGAGGGACACTGAA.

This clone came up many times. The read ends 3 residues early relative to the CDR3; the germline J gene fills the gap. The chain is built from TRBV12-5 and TRBJ1-2; 7 bases fit TRBD1. Germline CDR1 and CDR2: LGHNT and FRNRAP. The CDR3 is 15 residues long. The V and J ends lost 7 bases and 5 bases, in that order; junction bases with no gene match: 13. The CDR3 here is CASAVPGQTMYGYTF. The covered CDR3 bases are TGTGCTAGTGCTGTGCCGGGACAGACGATGTATGGC.

The sample holds many counts of this clone. The read is 3 residues too short to cover the CDR3 end, so that end is filled in from the germline J gene. The chain uses TRBV12-3 or TRBV12-4 and TRBJ1-3; TRBD1 agrees at 10 bases. The CDR3 is made up of 15 amino acids. The ends lost 6 bases at V and 4 bases at J; junction bases unmatched: 6. This CDR3 reads CASSPGQGVGNTIYF. CDR3 bases read: TGTGCCAGCAGCCCTGGACAGGGGGTAGGAAACACC.

This clone was counted many times. Coverage ceases 3 residues before the CDR3 finishes, and the germline J gene fills in the end. The rearrangement uses TRBV2 and TRBJ2-1; tentatively, D is TRBD2 (5 bases). The germline CDR1 and CDR2 sequences are SNHLY and FYNNEI. Trimming cost V 5 bases and J 8 bases, with 16 bases left between them. This CDR3 spans 14 amino acids. Incomplete CDR3 DNA: TGTGCCAGCAGTACAGCTTACGCCGGGGATGAG. As protein: CASSTAYAGDE. The entire CDR3 protein is CASSTAYAGDEQFF.

This clone was counted many times. The CDR3 extends 3 residues past the end of the read, so its final part is completed from the germline J gene. The chain couples TRBV19 to TRBJ2-1; maybe TRBD2 (6 bases). V shed 6 bases and J shed 5 bases, with 17 bases lying between them. Germline CDR1 is LNHDA and CDR2 is SQIVND (reference sequence). This CDR3 is built from 15 residues. The covered CDR3 bases are TGTGCCAGTAGCCAGGGAGGCGGACGGCACAATGAG. Residues: CASSQGGGRHNE. The full CDR3 protein reads CASSQGGGRHNEQFF.

In its sample, this clone was seen many times. The read is 3 residues too short to cover the CDR3 end, so that end is filled in from the germline J gene. The chain is built from TRBV7-3 and TRBJ1-1, with D possibly TRBD1 on 6 matching bases. This CDR3 is built from 13 residues. Germline CDR1 is SGHTA and CDR2 is FQGTGA. V lost 4 bases, J lost 1 base, and 7 bases lay in between. The CDR3 is CASSWDKNTEAFF. The covered CDR3 bases are TGTGCCAGCAGCTGGGACAAGAACACTGAA.